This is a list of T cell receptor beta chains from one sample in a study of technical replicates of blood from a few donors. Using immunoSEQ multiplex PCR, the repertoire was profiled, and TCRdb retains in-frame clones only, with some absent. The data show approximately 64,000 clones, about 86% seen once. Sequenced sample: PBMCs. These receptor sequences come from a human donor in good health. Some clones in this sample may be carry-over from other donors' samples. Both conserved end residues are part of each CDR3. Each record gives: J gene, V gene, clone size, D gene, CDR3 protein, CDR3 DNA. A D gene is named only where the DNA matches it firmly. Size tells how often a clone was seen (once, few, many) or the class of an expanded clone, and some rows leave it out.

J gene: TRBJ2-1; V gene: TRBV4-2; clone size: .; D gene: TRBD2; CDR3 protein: CASSQDFGGGPNEQFF; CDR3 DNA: TGTGCCAGCAGCCAAGATTTCGGGGGAGGGCCAAATGAGCAGTTCTTC
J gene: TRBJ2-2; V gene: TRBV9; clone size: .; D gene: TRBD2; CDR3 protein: CASSLRGGHDTGELFF; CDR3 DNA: TGTGCCAGCAGCCTGCGGGGGGGCCACGACACCGGGGAGCTGTTTTTT
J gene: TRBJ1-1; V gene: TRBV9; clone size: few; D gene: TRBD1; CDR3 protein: CASSAGTANTEAFF; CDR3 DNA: TGTGCCAGCAGCGCCGGGACAGCCAACACTGAAGCTTTCTTT
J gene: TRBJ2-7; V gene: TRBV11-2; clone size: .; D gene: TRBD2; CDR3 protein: CASSPSGLAEYEQYF; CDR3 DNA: TGTGCCAGCAGCCCTAGTGGACTAGCGGAATACGAGCAGTACTTC
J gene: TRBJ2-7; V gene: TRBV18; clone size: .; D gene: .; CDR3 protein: CASRFEQVYEQYF; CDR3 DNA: TGTGCCAGCCGTTTCGAGCAGGTCTACGAGCAGTACTTC
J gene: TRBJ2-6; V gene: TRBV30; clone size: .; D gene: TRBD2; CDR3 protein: CAWSVRSGRDTGANVLTF; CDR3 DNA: TGTGCCTGGAGTGTGAGGAGCGGGAGGGACACTGGGGCCAACGTCCTGACTTTC
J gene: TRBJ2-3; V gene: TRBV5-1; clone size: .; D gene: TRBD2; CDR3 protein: CASSARGGLKKRGHDSTDTQYF; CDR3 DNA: TGCGCCAGCAGCGCCCGGGGAGGGCTTAAGAAGCGGGGGCATGATAGCACAGATACGCAGTATTTT
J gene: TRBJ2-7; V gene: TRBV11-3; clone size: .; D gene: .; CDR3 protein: CASSPQGASYEQYF; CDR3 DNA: TGTGCCAGCAGCCCGCAAGGGGCCTCCTACGAGCAGTACTTC
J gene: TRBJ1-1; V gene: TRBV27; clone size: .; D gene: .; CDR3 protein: CASRIQVSTEAFF; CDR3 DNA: TGTGCCAGCAGGATACAGGTCTCCACTGAAGCTTTCTTT
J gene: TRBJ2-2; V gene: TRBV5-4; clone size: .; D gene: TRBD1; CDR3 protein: CASSFPGQGHTGELFF; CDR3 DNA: TGTGCCAGCAGCTTCCCGGGACAGGGGCACACCGGGGAGCTGTTTTTT
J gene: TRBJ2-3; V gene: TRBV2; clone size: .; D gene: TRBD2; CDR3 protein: CASSLRGREGDTQYF; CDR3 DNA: TGTGCCAGCAGTCTCCGGGGACGGGAGGGAGATACGCAGTATTTT
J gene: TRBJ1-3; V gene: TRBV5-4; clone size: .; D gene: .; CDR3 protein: CASSLDSFSGNTIYF; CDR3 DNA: TGTGCCAGCAGCTTGGACAGCTTCTCTGGAAACACCATATATTTT
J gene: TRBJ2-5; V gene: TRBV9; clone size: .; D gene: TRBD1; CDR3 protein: CASSVEGQGFEETQYF; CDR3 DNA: TGTGCCAGCAGCGTAGAGGGACAGGGATTCGAGGAGACCCAGTACTTC
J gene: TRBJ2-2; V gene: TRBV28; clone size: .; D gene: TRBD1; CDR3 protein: CASNLPGGITGELFF; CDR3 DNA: TGTGCCAGCAATCTCCCAGGGGGTATAACCGGGGAGCTGTTTTTT
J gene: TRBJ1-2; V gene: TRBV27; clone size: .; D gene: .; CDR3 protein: CASSLGWGAGGYTF; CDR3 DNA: TGTGCCAGCTCCCTCGGGTGGGGAGCGGGTGGCTACACCTTC
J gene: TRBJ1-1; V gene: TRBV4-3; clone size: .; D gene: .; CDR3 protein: CASSQDREKGTEAFF; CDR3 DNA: TGCGCCAGCAGCCAAGACAGGGAAAAGGGCACTGAAGCTTTCTTT
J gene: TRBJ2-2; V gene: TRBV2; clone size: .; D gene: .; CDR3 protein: CASSANRNGELFF; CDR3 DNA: TGTGCCAGCAGTGCCAACAGAAACGGGGAGCTGTTTTTT
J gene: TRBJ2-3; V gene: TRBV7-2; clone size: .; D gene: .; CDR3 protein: CASSFSSLATDTQYF; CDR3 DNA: TGTGCCAGCAGCTTTAGCAGCCTGGCCACAGATACGCAGTATTTT
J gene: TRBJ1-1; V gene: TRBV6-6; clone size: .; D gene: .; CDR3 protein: CASSPRDSPRTEAFF; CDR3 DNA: TGTGCCAGCAGTCCCAGGGACTCCCCAAGGACTGAAGCTTTCTTT
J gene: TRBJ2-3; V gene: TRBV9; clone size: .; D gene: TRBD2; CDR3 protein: CASSMRGDRTDTQYF; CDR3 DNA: TGTGCCAGCAGCATGCGGGGGGATCGCACAGATACGCAGTATTTT
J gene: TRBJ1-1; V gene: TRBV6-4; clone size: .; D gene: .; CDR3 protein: CASSDRENTEAFF; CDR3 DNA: TGTGCCAGCAGTGATCGGGAGAACACTGAAGCTTTCTTT
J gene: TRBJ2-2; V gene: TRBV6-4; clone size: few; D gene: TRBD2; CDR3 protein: CASSDSLAGATGELFF; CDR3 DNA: TGTGCCAGCAGTGACTCTTTAGCGGGAGCAACCGGGGAGCTGTTTTTT
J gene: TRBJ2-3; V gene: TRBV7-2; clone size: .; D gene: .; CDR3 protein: CASSRGDRRSTDTQYF; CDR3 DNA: TGTGCCAGCAGCCGGGGGGACAGGCGGAGCACAGATACGCAGTATTTT
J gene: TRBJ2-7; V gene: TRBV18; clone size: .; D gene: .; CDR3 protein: CASSPFHTDYEQYF; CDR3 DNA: TGTGCCAGCTCACCATTTCACACAGATTACGAGCAGTACTTC
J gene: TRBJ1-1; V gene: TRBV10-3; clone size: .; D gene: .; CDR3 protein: CAISESGKAFF; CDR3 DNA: TGTGCCATCAGTGAATCAGGGAAGGCTTTCTTT
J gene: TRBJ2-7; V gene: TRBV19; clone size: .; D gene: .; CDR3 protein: CASSIYGTNSYEQYF; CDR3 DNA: TGTGCCAGTAGTATTTATGGGACAAATTCCTACGAGCAGTACTTC
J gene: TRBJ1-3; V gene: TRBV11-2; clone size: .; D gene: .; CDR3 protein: CASSLGQALSGNTIYF; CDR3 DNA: TGTGCCAGCAGCTTAGGACAGGCCCTCTCTGGAAACACCATATATTTT
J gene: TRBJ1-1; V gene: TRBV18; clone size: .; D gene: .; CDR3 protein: CASSPYVTGTEAFF; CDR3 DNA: TGTGCCAGCTCACCATATGTGACTGGCACTGAAGCTTTCTTT
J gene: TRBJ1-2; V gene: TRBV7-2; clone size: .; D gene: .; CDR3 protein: CASSAERYGYTF; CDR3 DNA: TGTGCCAGCAGCGCCGAGCGCTATGGCTACACCTTC
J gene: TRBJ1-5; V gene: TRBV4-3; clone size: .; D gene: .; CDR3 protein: CASSQEAGMGQPQHF; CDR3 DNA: TGCGCCAGCAGCCAAGAAGCGGGGATGGGTCAGCCCCAGCATTTT
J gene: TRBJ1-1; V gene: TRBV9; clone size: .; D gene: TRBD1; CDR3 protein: CASSKRTGGTEAFF; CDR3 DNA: TGTGCCAGCAGCAAACGGACAGGGGGCACTGAAGCTTTCTTT
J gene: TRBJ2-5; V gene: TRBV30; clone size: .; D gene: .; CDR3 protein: CAWSLVGDYQETQYF; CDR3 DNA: TGTGCCTGGAGTCTAGTCGGGGACTACCAAGAGACCCAGTACTTC
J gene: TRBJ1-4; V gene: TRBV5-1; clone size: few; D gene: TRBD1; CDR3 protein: CASSLGQGAGEKLFF; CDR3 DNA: TGCGCCAGCAGCTTGGGACAGGGGGCGGGTGAAAAACTGTTTTTT